The TCR beta chain under discussion was sequenced for a study of cytomegalovirus exposure and HLA in healthy donors (dated by TCRdb to 2016 to 2017). In terms of the full investigation: According to an earlier analysis of around 600 of the donors, 150 million to 200 million T cells yielded over 90 million unique TCR beta sequences and around 300 Gb of sequence data. The number of typed donors differed by locus: roughly 620-640 for A, B, C, DRB1 and DQB1; 500 to 550 for DQA1; 606 for DPA1; and some 430 for DPB1. A later genetic analysis took genome-wide SNP genotypes for about three fifths of the 666 donors and used that subset as a discovery cohort. An earlier analysis of roughly 600 of the donors used high-throughput TCR beta sequencing to judge whether each TCR beta V gene segment behaved as functional or pseudogenic. Donor age, sex, ethnicity and CMV serostatus were compiled together with the repertoire data. Of the roughly 400 genotyped donors, 80% to 90% were placed in the genetic ancestry cluster associated with self-reported Caucasian donors. Across approximately 400 genotyped donors of the cohort, an average of approximately 220,000 unique TCR beta nucleotide sequences per donor were sequenced, and roughly 17% of those sequences were non-productive. About 310 gigabases of sequencing data and 70 million to 100 million unique TCR sequences were included in an early release covering several hundred HLA-typed donors. Every repertoire in the discovery cohort had been generated on one and the same sequencing platform. Class I and class II HLA loci were covered by the typing at four-digit resolution. In the later analysis, no new phenotypic data were used to find candidate immune exposures; instead, reliance was placed on TCR beta sequences and their occurrence across donors. Using immunosequencing, the study profiled T cell repertoires from about 610 subjects and related those repertoires to cytomegalovirus serostatus. To predict cytomegalovirus infection status, the study combined high-throughput TCR immunosequencing, statistical association of individual TCRs with disease status, and machine learning. The study aimed to test whether cataloging public T cell receptors could reveal signatures of past pathogen exposure. A separate validation cohort of roughly 110 different subjects was used in addition to the 666-subject first cohort. Because of strong linkage in the cohort, roughly five DR-DQ haplotypes were treated as single units for association and clustering. To study patterns of TCR occurrence, a later analysis re-analyzed previously published TCR beta repertoires from several hundred donors and added high-resolution HLA genotyping. Paper-wide results and their limitations: The classifier was reported to diagnose cytomegalovirus status with high specificity and sensitivity in both the original cohort and the validation cohort. Compared with the roughly 670-donor mean, donors in an Asian-associated ancestry cluster had fewer N-insertions in productive TCRs, according to a later genetic analysis. Immune exposure information for the cohort was limited to CMV serostatus. In this cohort, only TCR beta chains were sequenced, and detectable features were limited by the absence of alpha or paired-chain data. A later analysis found that TCR association rates varied across HLA loci, with DRB1 alleles showing the most associated TCRs and HLA-C alleles the fewest. When HLA alleles, especially DR and DQ, strongly co-occurred, TCR associations were difficult to assign to individual alleles. Because counts were too low, roughly 16 rarely observed V segments, including chromosome 9 orphons, were excluded from the earlier analysis of a few hundred of the donors. An earlier analysis of approximately 600 of the donors showed that most TCR beta V segments appeared in productive rearrangements either about 90% or about 30% of the time, which broadly matched IMGT annotations. Across donors, most TCR sequences were observed very rarely, whereas some public TCRs were present in many individuals. In a later genetic analysis, a missense DCLRE1C variant was associated with V-gene and J-gene trimming of TCR beta chains, and the association was replicated in an independent cohort. A few of the identified cytomegalovirus-associated TCR beta chains were confirmed in vitro to be specific for cytomegalovirus antigens. A further reported finding was that TCR beta sequences accurately predicted the HLA-A and HLA-B alleles for most subjects in the first cohort. Roughly uniform sequencing depth across donors was assumed in presence/absence analyses, although this assumption may not hold. In a later analysis, HLA-associated TCR beta chains showed more clonal expansion and lower generation probabilities than non-associated chains that were equally common. The 87-base-pair reads could not distinguish some IMGT-functional V segments, including TRBV6-2 and TRBV6-3, so those segments were excluded. Specific HLA alleles were associated with 16,951 TCR beta sequences at a false discovery rate of 0.05 in a later analysis. According to a later analysis, parvovirus B19, influenza, CMV and Epstein-Barr virus appeared linked to several top co-occurrence clusters. According to the authors, the approach could potentially be generalized to other disease states and immunological phenotypes. A total of about 150 TCR beta chains were listed by the study as associated with cytomegalovirus. A later analysis found that most CMV-associated TCR beta chains appeared HLA-restricted, with HLA associations seemingly driven largely by CMV exposure. Linkage disequilibrium might explain the correlated functional status among segregating V segments, but an unknown experimental factor could not be excluded. HLA typing was unavailable for some donors at each locus, so association tests used only the typed subset. A cluster of highly shared sequence variants was judged likely to represent a technical artifact of the sequencing pipeline.

The cohort consisted of hundreds of healthy bone marrow donors. At the time of sampling, every cohort member was nominally healthy, though immune exposures that went unrecorded were likely present. The donor was CMV seronegative and was included in the group of a few hundred seronegative cohort members. Each donor provided a peripheral blood sample, and peripheral blood mononuclear cells were used for TCR beta sequencing. Genomic DNA was extracted from the blood cell samples with the Qiagen DNeasy Blood Extraction Kit. The receptor library was made with the immunoSEQ multiplex PCR assay. A mixture of 60 forward primers for TCR Vbeta segments and 13 reverse primers for TCR Jbeta segments was used in the multiplex PCR. A multiplex PCR assay on genomic DNA amplified the CDR3 region of rearranged TCR beta genes. The amplified TCR beta libraries were sequenced on the Illumina HiSeq System as 87-base-pair reads. In the authors' own workflow: In a later analysis, roughly 80 million unique TCR beta chains were counted across the roughly 700 repertoires, and about 9.9 million of these chains were shared by at least two donors. Raw reads were error-corrected and collapsed into unique sequences by a nearest-neighbor algorithm in which closely related sequences were merged to remove PCR and sequencing errors. V, D and J gene segments were assigned by aligning CDR3 sequences to IMGT reference sequences. For a sequence to be retained, a match of at least six nucleotides to both a V gene segment and a J gene segment was required. Rearrangements were called productive when the CDR3 lacked stop codons and stayed in frame with V and J; all others were non-productive. Following IMGT convention, CDR3 was defined as the stretch from the second conserved V-encoded cysteine up to the conserved J-encoded phenylalanine. The earlier analysis of about 560 of the donors excluded any sequence lacking an unambiguous match to a single V gene segment. An earlier analysis of some 610 of the donors called V segments functional above 56.7% productive rearrangements and segregating when the between-donor standard deviation exceeded 5%. To diagnose cytomegalovirus status from the catalog of TCR beta chain sequences, a statistical classification framework was built. In a later analysis, V and J genes were assigned by comparing TCR nucleotide sequences against IMGT/GENE-DB human TR gene sequences. The TCRdist pipeline was used in a later analysis to assign CDR3 sequences and most-parsimonious VDJ recombination scenarios. In a later analysis, each TCR beta chain was defined by its CDR3 amino acid sequence together with its V-gene family, and reads without a unique V-gene family were excluded. To address suspected cross-contamination and a sequencing artifact, a later analysis removed approximately 600 highly shared, low-generation-probability nucleotide sequences. A later analysis calculated a clonal expansion index for each public chain from normalized within-repertoire ranks of inferred template counts. A later analysis computed generation probabilities with a VDJ recombination model fitted to out-of-frame rearrangements, and checked the results against IGoR. Hypergeometric tests were used in a later analysis to score TCR-TCR, TCR-HLA and TCR-CMV co-occurrence, with a repertoire-size bias correction applied to the TCR pairs. To estimate false discovery rates, a later analysis permuted the HLA or CMV assignments 20 times. In a later analysis, co-occurring TCRs were grouped using DBSCAN, with TCRdist sequence similarity added in when clustering inside HLA-allele-positive subsets. For co-occurrence clustering, repertoires with fewer than 30,000 or more than 120,000 public chains were excluded, along with roughly 5 repertoires with anomalous nucleotide sharing. Entries here come from immuneACCESS through TCRdb and include only in-frame sequences with V and J called. Some clones fail to appear in such tables; in the studies checked, an unresolved V gene covers under half of the shortfall, and the cause of the remainder is unknown. V and J calls and clone size are copied from that table; D and trimming were computed from the DNA. The sample contains roughly 100,000 clones, 83% of them found a single time. Of the sample, approximately 6.1% falls within the top ten clones.

Counted from cysteine to phenylalanine, this CDR3 has 14 amino acids. Solely the CDR3 DNA is kept, with 42 bases framed from the first base. CDR1 and CDR2, looked up from the germline V gene, are SGHRS and YFSETQ. V loses 4 bases at its end and J loses 7 bases; junction bases beyond the gene matches: 5. Notes on this clone: Its antigen is currently not known. No quality values exist for individual bases; no much larger clone is one base distant.

This sequence originates from a man aged 18 to 35 in good health and CMV-seronegative. The rearrangement joined TRBV5-1 to TRBJ1-2, with TRBD1 matching 12 junction bases. The sample consisted of PBMCs. The CDR3 region: CASSGGQGAVGYTF. The sequence in DNA is TGCGCCAGCAGCGGGGGACAGGGGGCAGTTGGCTACACCTTC.